This T cell receptor beta chain derives from a study of T cells expressing NK-cell markers (dated by TCRdb to 2020 to 2021). Study-level background: Three sorted T-cell subsets (CD3+CD56+NKG2C+, CD3+CD56+NKG2C- and CD3+CD56-NKG2C+) from roughly 8 donors had their TCR beta-chain repertoires profiled. Among the eight sequenced donors, only one was HCMV-seronegative, while the other seven were HCMV-seropositive. All eight donors whose samples were sequenced were randomly selected healthy volunteers, three of them men and five women. Libraries were sequenced as 2 x 150 bp reads on Illumina HiSeq 2000/2500, MiSeq or NextSeq.

Sequencer: Illumina HiSeq 2000. TCR beta cDNA libraries were made by 5'RACE template switching that added a universal primer site and unique molecular identifiers. cDNA synthesis was primed from the TCR beta constant segment, followed by two successive PCR amplification steps. The published analysis was carried out like this. MIGEC was used to demultiplex reads and group reads by UMI, and MiTCR was used to assemble and quantify clonotypes. To exclude erroneous sequences, only TCR cDNA sequences supported by at least two reads were retained. The tcR package was used for downstream repertoire analysis, and clonotypes were matched between fractions using CDR3 nucleotide sequence together with V segment. VDJmatch was used to annotate antigen specificity against VDJdb, with one amino acid substitution in CDR3 allowed. Following reprocessing of the reads by TCRdb, the data hold one row per CDR3 protein sequence and no DNA is available. The V and J calls were determined by TCRdb, not by the authors. The table kept for this sample lists about 190,000 distinct CDR3 sequences. 20% to 25% of the sample comes from the top ten.

Including cysteine and phenylalanine, the CDR3 has 12 amino acids. No DNA is given. The germline V gene provides CDR1 SNHLY and CDR2 FYNNEI. HCMV serostatus was determined by detecting HCMV-specific IgG in serum with a commercial ELISA kit. Ficoll density gradient centrifugation was used to isolate peripheral blood mononuclear cells from blood. Note on this clonotype: Its antigen remains undetermined.

General findings and caveats noted by the study authors: Those dominant clonotypes were again the most abundant among CD3+CD56-NKG2C+ cells in a few donors, at about 28.3-65%. In over five donors, the dominant CD3+CD56+NKG2C+ clonotypes were among the top 10 CD8+ clonotypes and accounted for about 1.0-7.5% of CD8+ T cells. Whether the expanded NKG2C-expressing T cell clones were specific for HCMV antigens remained unclear.

Sequencing was done on a sample of blood T cells: a sorted CD56 or NKG2C T cell subset, CD4+ or CD8+ T cells, or bulk PBMC T cells (not recorded which). The rearranged chain carries TRBV2 and TRBJ2-5; without DNA, the TCRdb call of TRBD1 cannot be checked. This TCR came from a man between 18 and 69 years old in good health. The CDR3 sequence is CASTPAQETQYF.